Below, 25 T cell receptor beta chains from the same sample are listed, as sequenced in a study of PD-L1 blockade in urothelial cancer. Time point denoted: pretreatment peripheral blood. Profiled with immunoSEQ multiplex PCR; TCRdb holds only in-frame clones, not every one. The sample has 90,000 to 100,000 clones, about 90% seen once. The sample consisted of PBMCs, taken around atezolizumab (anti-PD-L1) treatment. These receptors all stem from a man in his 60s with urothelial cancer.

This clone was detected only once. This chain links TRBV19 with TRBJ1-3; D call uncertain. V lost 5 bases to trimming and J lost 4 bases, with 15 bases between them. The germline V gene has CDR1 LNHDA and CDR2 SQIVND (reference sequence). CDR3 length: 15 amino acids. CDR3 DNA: TGTGCCAGTAGTCTCCCGGCCGGGGTAGGAAACACCATATATTTT. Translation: CASSLPAGVGNTIYF.

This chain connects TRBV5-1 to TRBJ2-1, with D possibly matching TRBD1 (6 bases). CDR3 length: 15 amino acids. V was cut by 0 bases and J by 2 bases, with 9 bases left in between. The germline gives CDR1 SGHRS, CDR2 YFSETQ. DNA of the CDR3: TGCGCCAGCAGCTTGGAGGGACAAACCTACAATGAGCAGTTCTTC. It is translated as CASSLEGQTYNEQFF.

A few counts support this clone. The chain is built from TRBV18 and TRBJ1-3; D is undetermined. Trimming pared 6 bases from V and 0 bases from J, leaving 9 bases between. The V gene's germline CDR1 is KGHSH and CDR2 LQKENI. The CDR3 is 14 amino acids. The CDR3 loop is CASSAGDSGNTIYF. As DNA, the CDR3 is TGTGCCAGCTCCGCCGGGGACTCTGGAAACACCATATATTTT.

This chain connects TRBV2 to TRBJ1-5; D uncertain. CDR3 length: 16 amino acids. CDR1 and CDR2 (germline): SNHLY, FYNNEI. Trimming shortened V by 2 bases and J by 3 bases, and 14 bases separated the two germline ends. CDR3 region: CASSEYGLQNNQPQHF. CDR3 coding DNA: TGTGCCAGCAGTGAATATGGGCTTCAAAACAATCAGCCCCAGCATTTT. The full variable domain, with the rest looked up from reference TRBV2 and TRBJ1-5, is EPEVTQTPSHQVTQMGQEVILRCVPISNHLYFYWYRQILGQKVEFLVSFYNNEISEKSEIFDDQFSVERPDGSNFTLKIRSTKLEDSAMYFCASSEYGLQNNQPQHFGDGTRLSIL.

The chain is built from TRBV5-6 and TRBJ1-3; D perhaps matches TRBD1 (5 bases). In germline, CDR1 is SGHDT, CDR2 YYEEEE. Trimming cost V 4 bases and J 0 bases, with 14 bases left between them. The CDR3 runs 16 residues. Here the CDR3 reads CASSLKGLYSGNTIYF. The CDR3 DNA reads TGTGCCAGCAGCCTAAAGGGACTGTACTCTGGAAACACCATATATTTT.

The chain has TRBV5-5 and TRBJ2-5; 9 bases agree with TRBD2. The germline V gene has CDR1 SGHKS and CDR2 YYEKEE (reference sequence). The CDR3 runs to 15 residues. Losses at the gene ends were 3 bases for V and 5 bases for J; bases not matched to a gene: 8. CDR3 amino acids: CASSWVAGEGETQYF. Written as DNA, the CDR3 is TGTGCCAGCAGCTGGGTAGCGGGAGAGGGTGAGACCCAGTACTTC.

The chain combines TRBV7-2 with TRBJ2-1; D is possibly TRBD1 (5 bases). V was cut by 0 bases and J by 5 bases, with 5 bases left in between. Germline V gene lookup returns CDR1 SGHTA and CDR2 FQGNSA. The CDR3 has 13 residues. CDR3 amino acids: CASSLAGDNEQFF. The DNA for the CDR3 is TGTGCCAGCAGCTTAGCAGGGGACAATGAGCAGTTCTTC.

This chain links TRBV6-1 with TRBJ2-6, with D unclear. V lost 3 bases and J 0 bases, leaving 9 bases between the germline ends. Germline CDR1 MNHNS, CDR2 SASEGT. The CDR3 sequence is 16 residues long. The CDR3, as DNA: TGTGCCAGCAGTGAGATAGTCTCCTCTGGGGCCAACGTCCTGACTTTC. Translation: CASSEIVSSGANVLTF.

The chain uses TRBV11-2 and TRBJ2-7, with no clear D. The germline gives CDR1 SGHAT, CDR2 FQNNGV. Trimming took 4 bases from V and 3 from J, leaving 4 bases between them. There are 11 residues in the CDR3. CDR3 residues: CASSSRYEQYF. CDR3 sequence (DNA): TGTGCCAGCAGCTCCCGCTACGAGCAGTACTTC.

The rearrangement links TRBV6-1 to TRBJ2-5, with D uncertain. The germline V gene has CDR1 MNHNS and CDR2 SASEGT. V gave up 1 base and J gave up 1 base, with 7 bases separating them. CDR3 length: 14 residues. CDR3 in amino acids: CASSEVRIQETQYF. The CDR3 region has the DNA TGTGCCAGCAGTGAAGTTAGAATCCAAGAGACCCAGTACTTC.

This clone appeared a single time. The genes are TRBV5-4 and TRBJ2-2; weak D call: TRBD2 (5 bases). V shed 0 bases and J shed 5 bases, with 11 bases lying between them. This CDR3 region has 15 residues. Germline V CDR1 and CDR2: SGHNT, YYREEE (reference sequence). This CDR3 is CASSLAGRGTGELFF. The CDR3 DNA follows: TGTGCCAGCAGCTTGGCGGGAAGAGGGACCGGGGAGCTGTTTTTT. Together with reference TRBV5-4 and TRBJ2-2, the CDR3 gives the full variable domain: ETGVTQSPTHLIKTRGQQVTLRCSSQSGHNTVSWYQQALGQGPQFIFQYYREEENGRGNFPPRFSGLQFPNYSSELNVNALELDDSALYLCASSLAGRGTGELFFGEGSRLTVL.

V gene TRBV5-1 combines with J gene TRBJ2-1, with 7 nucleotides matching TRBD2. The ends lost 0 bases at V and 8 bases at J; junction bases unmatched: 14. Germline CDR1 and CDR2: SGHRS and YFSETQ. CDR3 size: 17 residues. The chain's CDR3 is CASSLASGGNRDDEQFF. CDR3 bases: TGCGCCAGCAGCTTGGCTTCGGGGGGAAACCGGGACGATGAGCAGTTCTTC.

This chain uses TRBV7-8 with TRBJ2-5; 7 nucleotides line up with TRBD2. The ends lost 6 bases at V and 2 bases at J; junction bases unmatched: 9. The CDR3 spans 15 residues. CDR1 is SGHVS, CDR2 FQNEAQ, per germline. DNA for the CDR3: TGTGCCAGCAGTTTGGCTAGCGGACCGCAAGAGACCCAGTACTTC. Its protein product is CASSLASGPQETQYF. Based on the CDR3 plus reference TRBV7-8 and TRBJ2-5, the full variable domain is GAGVSQSPRYKVAKRGQDVALRCDPISGHVSLFWYQQALGQGPEFLTYFQNEAQLDKSGLPSDRFFAERPEGSVSTLKIQRTQQEDSAVYLCASSLASGPQETQYFGPGTRLLVL.

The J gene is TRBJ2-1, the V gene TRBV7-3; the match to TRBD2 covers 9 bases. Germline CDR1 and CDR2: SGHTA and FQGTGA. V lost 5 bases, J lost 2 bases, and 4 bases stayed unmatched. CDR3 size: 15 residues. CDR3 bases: TGTGCCAGCAGCCCTTTAGCGGGAGCCTACAATGAGCAGTTCTTC. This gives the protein CASSPLAGAYNEQFF.

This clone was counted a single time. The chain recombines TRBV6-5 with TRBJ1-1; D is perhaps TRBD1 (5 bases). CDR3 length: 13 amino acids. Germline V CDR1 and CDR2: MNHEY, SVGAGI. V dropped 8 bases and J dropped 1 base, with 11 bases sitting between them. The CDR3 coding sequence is TGTGCCAGCCTAACAGGACCGAACACTGAAGCTTTCTTT. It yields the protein CASLTGPNTEAFF.

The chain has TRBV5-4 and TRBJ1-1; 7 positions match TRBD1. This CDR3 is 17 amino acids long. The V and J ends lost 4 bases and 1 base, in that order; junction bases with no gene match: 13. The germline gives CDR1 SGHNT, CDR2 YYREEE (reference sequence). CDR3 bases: TGTGCCAGCAGCCAATATACAGGGGCGGGAGGGAACACTGAAGCTTTCTTT. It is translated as CASSQYTGAGGNTEAFF.

CDR3 sequence: CASSQDSTGIVRDTQYF. CDR3 DNA sequence: TGCGCCAGCAGCCAAGATTCGACAGGGATCGTGAGAGATACGCAGTATTTT. The chain recombines TRBV4-1 with TRBJ2-3, with 7 bases matching TRBD1. The CDR3 length is 17 residues. Germline V gene lookup returns CDR1 MGHRA and CDR2 YSYEKL. The V gene end was trimmed by 0 bases and the J gene end by 5 bases; junction bases not matched to a gene: 11.

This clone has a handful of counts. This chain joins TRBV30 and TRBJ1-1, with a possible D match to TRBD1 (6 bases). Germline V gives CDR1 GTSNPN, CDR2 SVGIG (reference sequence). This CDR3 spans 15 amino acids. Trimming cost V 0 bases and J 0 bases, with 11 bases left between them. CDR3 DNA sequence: TGTGCCTGGAGTGTACTTAACAGGGTGAACACTGAAGCTTTCTTT. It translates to CAWSVLNRVNTEAFF.

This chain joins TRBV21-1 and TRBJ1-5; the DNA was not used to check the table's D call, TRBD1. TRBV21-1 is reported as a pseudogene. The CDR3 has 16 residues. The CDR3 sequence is CASSKQYRGCNQPQHF. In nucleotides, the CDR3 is TGTGCCAGCAGCAAACAGTACAGGGGATGCAATCAGCCCCAGCATTTT.

The CDR3 nucleotides are TGTGCCAGCAGTGAAGACGCGGTTACGAGCGAGCAGTACTTC. Its protein product is CASSEDAVTSEQYF. V usage is TRBV6-1 and J usage is TRBJ2-7, with D hard to call. Germline values: CDR1 MNHNS, CDR2 SASEGT. Trimming took off 1 base at V and 6 bases at J, with 13 bases between the two ends. There are 14 residues in the CDR3.

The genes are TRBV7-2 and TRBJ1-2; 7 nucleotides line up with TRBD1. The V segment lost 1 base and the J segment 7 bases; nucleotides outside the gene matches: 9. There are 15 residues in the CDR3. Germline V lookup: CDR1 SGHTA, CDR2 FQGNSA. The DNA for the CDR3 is TGTGCCAGCAGCTTAGAGTTTAGGGGGCGGGGTGGCTACACCTTC. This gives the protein CASSLEFRGRGGYTF.

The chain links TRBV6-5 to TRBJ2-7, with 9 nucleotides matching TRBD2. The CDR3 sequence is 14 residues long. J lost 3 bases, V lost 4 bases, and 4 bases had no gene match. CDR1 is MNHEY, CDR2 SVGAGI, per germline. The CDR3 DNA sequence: TGTGCCAGCAGTTTTAGCGGGAGAGGCTACGAGCAGTACTTC. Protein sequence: CASSFSGRGYEQYF.

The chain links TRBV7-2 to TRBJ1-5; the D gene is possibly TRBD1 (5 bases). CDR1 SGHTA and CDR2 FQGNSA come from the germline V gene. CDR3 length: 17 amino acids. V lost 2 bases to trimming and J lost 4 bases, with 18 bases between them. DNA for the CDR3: TGTGCCAGCAGCTTAAGGGCCCGGAGGGGCGCAAATCAGCCCCAGCATTTT. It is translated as CASSLRARRGANQPQHF.

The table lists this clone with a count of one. CDR3 region: CASSLGAAGVQYF. The CDR3 coding sequence is TGTGCCAGCAGCTTAGGAGCGGCGGGCGTGCAGTATTTT. The chain links TRBV11-2 to TRBJ2-3; D might be TRBD2 (5 bases). Germline CDR1 reads SGHAT; CDR2 reads FQNNGV. The V end was cut by 1 base, the J end by 11 bases, with 13 bases between. The CDR3 contains 13 residues.

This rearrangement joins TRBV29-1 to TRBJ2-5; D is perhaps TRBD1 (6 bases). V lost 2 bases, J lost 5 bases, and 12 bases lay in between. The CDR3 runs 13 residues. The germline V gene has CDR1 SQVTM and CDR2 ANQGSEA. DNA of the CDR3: TGCAGCGTTGAAAAGGGGGTGGGGGAGACCCAGTACTTC. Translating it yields CSVEKGVGETQYF.